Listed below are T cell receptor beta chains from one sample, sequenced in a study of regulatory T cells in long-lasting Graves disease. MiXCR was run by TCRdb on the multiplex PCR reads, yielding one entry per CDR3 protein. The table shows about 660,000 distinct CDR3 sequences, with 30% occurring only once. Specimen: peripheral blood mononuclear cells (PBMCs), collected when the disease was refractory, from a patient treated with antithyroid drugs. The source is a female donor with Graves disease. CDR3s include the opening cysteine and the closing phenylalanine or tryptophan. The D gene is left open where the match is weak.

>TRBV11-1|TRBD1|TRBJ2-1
CASSPRGDRGNEQFF
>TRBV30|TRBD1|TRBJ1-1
CAWSSDRENTEAFF
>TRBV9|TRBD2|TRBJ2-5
CASSVAQGLAEQETQYF
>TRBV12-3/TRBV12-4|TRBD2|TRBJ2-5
CASSQTGLANQETQYF
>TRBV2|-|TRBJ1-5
CASSERSGANQPQHF
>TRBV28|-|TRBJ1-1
CASSRPDKVPLNTEAFF
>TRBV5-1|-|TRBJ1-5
CASSLGGRAAEPQHF
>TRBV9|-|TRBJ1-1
CASSVGGSEAFF
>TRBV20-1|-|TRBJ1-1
CSANGPFRDTEAFF
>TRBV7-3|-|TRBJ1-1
CASSFEEVTEAFF
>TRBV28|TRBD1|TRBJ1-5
CASSWDSARSQPQHF